The clone carrying this T cell receptor beta chain was detected only a few times. The target antigen is unknown. The use of a sample-barcoded 5' primer and a J-beta primer mix characterized a second PCR of about 7 to 12 cycles. Through a template-switch adaptor with 12 random nucleotides, each cDNA molecule received a tag. TCRdb itself ran the 5' RACE reads through MiXCR, one entry per CDR3 protein. The table lists about 760,000 distinct CDR3 sequences, approximately 25% of them singletons. These data belong to a study of blood T cells in healthy people across ages. Study results and caveats: Because sorting was not performed, PBMCs prevented conclusive naive versus antigen-experienced comparison.

CDR1 is SGHRS and CDR2 is YFSETQ in the germline V gene. This CDR3 spans 16 amino acids. With V trimmed by 6 bases and J by 2 bases, 10 bases remained unmatched. The same sample was also used in a study of T cells of mothers and their children.

The J gene is TRBJ2-2, the V gene TRBV5-1, with 7 bases that match TRBD2. Sequencing was performed on blood. The receptor's source is a boy younger than 18 in good health. As DNA, the CDR3 is TGCGCCAGCAAAAACCGGGACTACACAAACACCGGGGAGCTGTTTTTT. It specifies CASKNRDYTNTGELFF.